Detailed here is one T cell receptor (beta chain). The antigen remains unidentified. These data are taken from a study of cytomegalovirus exposure and HLA in healthy donors. CDR1 is ENHRY and CDR2 is SYGVKD in the germline V gene. V was shortened by 0 bases and J by 6 bases, with 6 bases between the two germline ends. This CDR3 region has 13 residues. The PCR ran on 60 Vbeta and 13 Jbeta primers. The data were produced by immunoSEQ multiplex PCR, yet TCRdb's version contains in-frame clones alone and is incomplete. The repertoire holds 20,000 to 25,000 clones, with 75% to 80% as singletons. Findings and limits, study-wide: In a later analysis, TCR beta V- and J-gene trimming showed a link to a missense DCLRE1C variant.

This TCR derives from a male donor in good health and CMV-seronegative. V usage is TRBV10-3 and J usage is TRBJ2-1, with D maybe TRBD2 (6 bases). Sequencing input: PBMCs. In DNA, the CDR3 is TGTGCCATCAGTGAGTCGACTAGCAATGAGCAGTTCTTC. Translating gives CAISESTSNEQFF.